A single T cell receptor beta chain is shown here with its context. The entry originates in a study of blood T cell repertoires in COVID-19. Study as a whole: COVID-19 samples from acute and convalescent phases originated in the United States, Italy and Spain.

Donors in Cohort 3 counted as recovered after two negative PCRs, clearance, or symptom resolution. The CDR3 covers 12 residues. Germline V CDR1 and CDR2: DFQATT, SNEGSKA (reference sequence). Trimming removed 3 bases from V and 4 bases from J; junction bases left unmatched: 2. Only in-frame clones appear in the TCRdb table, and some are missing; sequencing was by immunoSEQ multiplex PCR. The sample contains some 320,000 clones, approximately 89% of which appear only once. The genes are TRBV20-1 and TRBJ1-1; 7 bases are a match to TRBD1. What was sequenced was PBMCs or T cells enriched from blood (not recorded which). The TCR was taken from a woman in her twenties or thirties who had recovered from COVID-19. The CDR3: CSASNRGTEAFF. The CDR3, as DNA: TGCAGTGCTAGTAACAGGGGCACTGAAGCTTTCTTT.